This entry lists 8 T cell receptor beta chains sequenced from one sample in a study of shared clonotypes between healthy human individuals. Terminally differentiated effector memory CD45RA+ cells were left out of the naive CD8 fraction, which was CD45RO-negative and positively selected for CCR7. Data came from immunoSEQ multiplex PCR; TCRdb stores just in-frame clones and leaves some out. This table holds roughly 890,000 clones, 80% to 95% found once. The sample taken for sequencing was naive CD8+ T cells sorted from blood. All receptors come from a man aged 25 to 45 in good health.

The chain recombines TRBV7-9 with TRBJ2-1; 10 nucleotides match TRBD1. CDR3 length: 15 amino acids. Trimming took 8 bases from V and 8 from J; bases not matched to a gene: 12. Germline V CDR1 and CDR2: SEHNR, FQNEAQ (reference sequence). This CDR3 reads CASRQGASRSDEQFF. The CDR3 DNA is TGTGCCAGCCGACAGGGGGCCTCCCGTAGCGATGAGCAGTTCTTC.

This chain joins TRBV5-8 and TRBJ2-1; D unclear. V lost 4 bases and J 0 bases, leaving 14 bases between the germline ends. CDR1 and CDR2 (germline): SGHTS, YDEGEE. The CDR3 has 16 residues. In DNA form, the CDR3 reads TGTGCCAGCAGCGCCCGTACCGGGCCCTCCTACAATGAGCAGTTCTTC. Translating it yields CASSARTGPSYNEQFF.

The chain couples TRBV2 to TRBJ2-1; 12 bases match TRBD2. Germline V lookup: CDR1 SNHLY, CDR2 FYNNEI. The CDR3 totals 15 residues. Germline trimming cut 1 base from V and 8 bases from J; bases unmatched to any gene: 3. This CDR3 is CASSEGTSGNDEQFF. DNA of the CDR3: TGTGCCAGCAGTGAAGGGACTAGCGGGAACGATGAGCAGTTCTTC.

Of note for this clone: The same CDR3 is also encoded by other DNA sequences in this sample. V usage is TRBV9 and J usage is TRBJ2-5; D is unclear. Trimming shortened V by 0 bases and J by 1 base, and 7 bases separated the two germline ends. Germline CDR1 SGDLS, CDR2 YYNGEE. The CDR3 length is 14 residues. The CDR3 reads CASSVEGSQETQYF. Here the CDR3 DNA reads TGTGCCAGCAGCGTAGAGGGCAGCCAAGAGACCCAGTACTTC. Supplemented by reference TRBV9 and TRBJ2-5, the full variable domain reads DSGVTQTPKHLITATGQRVTLRCSPRSGDLSVYWYQQSLDQGLQFLIQYYNGEERAKGNILERFSAQQFPDLHSELNLSSLELGDSALYFCASSVEGSQETQYFGPGTRLLVL.

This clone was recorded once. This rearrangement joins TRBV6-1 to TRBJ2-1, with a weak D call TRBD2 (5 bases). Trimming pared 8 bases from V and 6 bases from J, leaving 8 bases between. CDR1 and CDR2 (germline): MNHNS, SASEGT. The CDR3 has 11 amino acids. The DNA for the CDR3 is TGTGCCAGCTCGAGCGGCAATGAGCAGTTCTTC. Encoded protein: CASSSGNEQFF.

As DNA, the CDR3 is TGTGCCAGCAGTGAAGTTACTATAGGGGCAAACACAGATACGCAGTATTTT. It codes for CASSEVTIGANTDTQYF. V and J are TRBV6-1 and TRBJ2-3; D is perhaps TRBD1 (5 bases). Between the trimmed V and J ends, which lost 1 base and 2 bases, there was a span of 16 bases. This CDR3 has 17 residues. The germline V gene encodes CDR1 MNHNS and CDR2 SASEGT.

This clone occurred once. Here the CDR3 DNA reads TGTGCCAGCAGTCGGGACACCTACAATGAGCAGTTCTTC. The encoded protein is CASSRDTYNEQFF. This sequence joins TRBV27 and TRBJ2-1; possibly TRBD1 for D (6 bases). From germline, CDR1 is MNHEY and CDR2 SMNVEV (reference sequence). The CDR3 covers 13 residues. V lost 5 bases to trimming and J lost 2 bases, with 7 bases between them.

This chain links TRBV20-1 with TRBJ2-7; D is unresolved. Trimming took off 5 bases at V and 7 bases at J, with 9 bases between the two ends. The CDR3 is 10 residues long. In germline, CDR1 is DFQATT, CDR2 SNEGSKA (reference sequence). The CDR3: CSAGLVEQYF. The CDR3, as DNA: TGCAGTGCTGGCCTAGTTGAGCAGTACTTC.